This TCR beta chain was recovered during a study of T cells after yellow fever vaccination. 5'RACE template switching generated TCR cDNA, adding a universal primer site and UMIs. One entry per CDR3 protein results from TCRdb running MiXCR on the 5' RACE reads. The sample lists about 550,000 distinct CDR3 sequences; over 15% were seen once. This clonotype was seen a few times. The sequenced sample was PBMCs, obtained 15 days after the yellow fever booster vaccination. The clonotype originates from a man aged 30 to 45 who received the YFV17D yellow fever vaccine.

The CDR3 spells CASSSTGIEGYTF. CDR3 sequence (DNA): TGTGCCAGCAGTTCGACAGGGATCGAAGGCTACACCTTC. This chain uses TRBV12-3 or TRBV12-4 with TRBJ1-2; 7 nucleotides agree with TRBD1. The CDR3 contains 13 residues. Unmatched junction bases numbered 7, after V lost 4 bases and J lost 8 bases.